The 20 T cell receptor beta chains presented below share a single source sample, sequenced in a study of blood T cell repertoires in COVID-19. Produced via immunoSEQ multiplex PCR; TCRdb's table is partial and in-frame only. This table has just under 95,000 clones, under 90% appearing once. The sample consisted of peripheral blood. These receptors were obtained from a human donor in a cohort sampled during active COVID-19.

V and J are TRBV27 and TRBJ2-5; 8 bases map to TRBD1. Germline CDR1 is MNHEY and CDR2 is SMNVEV (reference sequence). V was pared by 5 bases and J by 6 bases, with 8 bases of the junction left unmatched. CDR3 size: 14 residues. The CDR3 region has the DNA TGTGCCAGCAGTGGGGCAGGGGGCTGGAAGACCCAGTACTTC. Encoded protein: CASSGAGGWKTQYF.

A few counts support this clone. The V call is TRBV7-8, the J call TRBJ2-7; no clear D gene. The V gene lost 3 bases and the J gene lost 2 bases, with 8 bases spanning the gap. The CDR3 has 13 residues. Germline lookup yields CDR1 SGHVS and CDR2 FQNEAQ. CDR3 DNA: TGTGCCAGCAGCTTTGTCCTAGCCTACGAGCAGTACTTC. This sequence encodes CASSFVLAYEQYF.

The genes are TRBV6-5 and TRBJ2-7; 14 bases map to TRBD2. V shed 4 bases, J shed 7 bases, and the junction held 6 bases outside the gene matches. The CDR3 has 15 residues. The germline V gene encodes CDR1 MNHEY and CDR2 SVGAGI. The CDR3: CASSSGTSGSREQYF. In nucleotides, the CDR3 is TGTGCCAGCAGTTCTGGGACTAGCGGGAGTAGAGAGCAGTACTTC.

This rearrangement joins TRBV2 to TRBJ2-1; D uncertain. Trimming stripped 5 bases from V and 4 bases from J, with 6 bases between. The CDR3 spans 12 residues. Germline CDR1 is SNHLY and CDR2 is FYNNEI. The CDR3 here is CASSSMYNEQFF. For the CDR3, the DNA is TGTGCCAGCAGTTCCATGTACAATGAGCAGTTCTTC.

The V and J genes are TRBV10-2 and TRBJ2-1, with D maybe TRBD1 (7 bases). CDR3 length: 17 amino acids. Trimming pared 8 bases from V and 7 bases from J, leaving 27 bases between. CDR1 is WSHSY, CDR2 SAAADI, per germline. CDR3 region: CASGGAGAPGGRNEQFF. In nucleotides, the CDR3 is TGCGCCAGCGGAGGGGCAGGGGCCCCAGGGGGGAGAAATGAGCAGTTCTTC.

This clone has more than one count but fewer than ten. V is TRBV24-1 and J is TRBJ1-1; perhaps TRBD1 as D (5 bases). The CDR3 runs to 15 residues. Germline V gives CDR1 KGHDR, CDR2 SFDVKD. Deletions cut 5 bases from V and 0 bases from J, with 12 bases between. CDR3 sequence reads: CATSGTGRMNTEAFF. CDR3 in DNA: TGTGCCACCAGTGGAACAGGTCGCATGAACACTGAAGCTTTCTTT.

V and J are TRBV19 and TRBJ2-5; the D gene is possibly TRBD2 (7 bases). Germline CDR1 reads LNHDA; CDR2 reads SQIVND (reference sequence). This CDR3 spans 16 amino acids. Trimming stripped 2 bases from V and 4 bases from J, with 17 bases between. In nucleotides, the CDR3 is TGTGCCAGTAGTATAAGGGGGAGGGCCGATCGAGAGACCCAGTACTTC. Encoded protein: CASSIRGRADRETQYF.

The V call is TRBV18, the J call TRBJ2-7; D might be TRBD2 (7 bases). The CDR3 contains 15 residues. Looked up from germline, CDR1 is KGHSH and CDR2 is LQKENI. V shed 0 bases and J shed 3 bases, with 12 bases lying between them. The CDR3 loop reads CASSPPGRGGYEQYF. The CDR3 DNA is TGTGCCAGCTCACCACCGGGGAGGGGGGGCTACGAGCAGTACTTC.

The chain couples TRBV28 to TRBJ1-1; 9 bases are a match to TRBD1. CDR3 length: 17 residues. Germline CDR1 and CDR2: MDHEN and SYDVKM. With 3 bases clipped from V and 4 bases from J, the junction kept 12 bases outside the gene matches. In DNA form, the CDR3 reads TGTGCCAGCAGTTTCCCTACGTGGACAGGGGAGGGCACTGAAGCTTTCTTT. Protein sequence: CASSFPTWTGEGTEAFF.

The chain carries TRBV19 and TRBJ1-5; D not resolved. Germline lookup yields CDR1 LNHDA and CDR2 SQIVND (reference sequence). V gave up 4 bases and J gave up 5 bases, with 6 bases separating them. The CDR3 spans 12 residues. The CDR3 here is CASSRQDQPQHF. CDR3 DNA sequence: TGTGCCAGTAGTAGGCAAGATCAGCCCCAGCATTTT.

The rearrangement links TRBV5-1 to TRBJ1-2; possible D gene TRBD1, 6 bases. The length of the CDR3 is 14 residues. The germline CDR1 and CDR2 sequences are SGHRS and YFSETQ. With 4 bases removed from V and 8 bases from J, the gap between germline ends came to 18 bases. Written as DNA, the CDR3 is TGCGCCAGCAGCCCTAGACAGGATATGGTAGGCTACACCTTC. It encodes CASSPRQDMVGYTF.

The rearrangement links TRBV20-1 to TRBJ2-7; possibly TRBD2 for D (5 bases). Germline CDR1 and CDR2: DFQATT and SNEGSKA (reference sequence). The CDR3 has 11 residues. Between the trimmed V and J ends, which lost 2 bases and 7 bases, there was a span of 9 bases. In DNA form, the CDR3 reads TGCAGTGCTAGATTAACGGGAGAGCAGTACTTC. Protein sequence: CSARLTGEQYF.

The gene calls are TRBV28 and TRBJ1-2; the D gene is possibly TRBD1 (6 bases). V was pared by 6 bases and J by 1 base, with 12 bases between. Germline CDR1 MDHEN, CDR2 SYDVKM. This CDR3 region has 14 residues. The CDR3 region is CASRSGQLNYGYTF. The CDR3, as DNA: TGTGCCAGCAGGTCGGGACAACTTAACTATGGCTACACCTTC.

CDR3 region: CAIKKGGESTYEQYF. CDR3 nucleotides: TGTGCCATCAAAAAAGGGGGGGAATCCACCTACGAGCAGTACTTC. V gene TRBV10-3 combines with J gene TRBJ2-7, with D possibly matching TRBD2 (7 bases). The CDR3 loop spans 15 amino acids. The germline CDR1 and CDR2 sequences are ENHRY and SYGVKD. V dropped 7 bases and J dropped 2 bases, with 18 bases sitting between them.

A few counts support this clone. The gene calls are TRBV5-6 and TRBJ1-1; no firm D call. Per germline, CDR1 SGHDT and CDR2 YYEEEE. Trimming removed 6 bases at V and 3 bases at J, with 9 bases between. The CDR3 spans 12 residues. The CDR3 DNA reads TGTGCCAGCAACCGCGGGGACACTGAAGCTTTCTTT. The encoded protein is CASNRGDTEAFF.

CDR3 loop: CASSSRGGSYEQYF. The CDR3, as DNA: TGTGCCAGCAGCTCCAGGGGCGGCTCCTACGAGCAGTACTTC. The chain links TRBV5-8 to TRBJ2-7; possibly TRBD1 for D (6 bases). CDR3 length: 14 residues. Between the trimmed V and J ends, which lost 3 bases and 0 bases, there was a span of 10 bases. Germline V gene sequence: CDR1 SGHTS, CDR2 YDEGEE.

V gene TRBV15 combines with J gene TRBJ1-5; possibly TRBD1 for D (5 bases). V shed 5 bases and J shed 9 bases, with 17 bases lying between them. In germline, CDR1 is LNHNV, CDR2 YYDKDF (reference sequence). This CDR3 has 14 amino acids. CDR3 coding DNA: TGTGCCACCAGCGTTACAAGGGGATTGGGGCCCCAGCATTTT. Residues: CATSVTRGLGPQHF.

V gene TRBV5-1 combines with J gene TRBJ2-7; maybe TRBD2 (5 bases). The CDR3 spans 15 residues. The germline V and J ends were trimmed by 4 bases and 0 bases, with 14 bases remaining between them. Germline CDR1 is SGHRS and CDR2 is YFSETQ. As DNA, the CDR3 is TGCGCCAGCAGCACATCAGTAGGGAGCTCCTACGAGCAGTACTTC. This codes for CASSTSVGSSYEQYF.

This rearrangement joins TRBV7-9 to TRBJ1-4; 10 nucleotides agree with TRBD1. V gave up 7 bases and J gave up 7 bases; unmatched junction bases: 9. The germline V gene encodes CDR1 SEHNR and CDR2 FQNEAQ (reference sequence). The CDR3 runs 15 residues. The CDR3 loop is CASTPRGQGIEKLFF. The CDR3 region has the DNA TGTGCCAGCACCCCTAGGGGACAGGGGATTGAAAAACTGTTTTTT.

The chain employs TRBV7-6 and TRBJ1-4, with a weak D call TRBD1 (5 bases). There are 16 residues in the CDR3. Between the trimmed V and J ends, which lost 5 bases and 8 bases, there was a span of 21 bases. Germline lookup yields CDR1 SGHVS and CDR2 FNYEAQ. CDR3 sequence: CASSHPRGRVREKLFF. Here the CDR3 DNA reads TGTGCCAGCAGCCACCCTAGGGGCAGGGTTAGAGAAAAACTGTTTTTT.